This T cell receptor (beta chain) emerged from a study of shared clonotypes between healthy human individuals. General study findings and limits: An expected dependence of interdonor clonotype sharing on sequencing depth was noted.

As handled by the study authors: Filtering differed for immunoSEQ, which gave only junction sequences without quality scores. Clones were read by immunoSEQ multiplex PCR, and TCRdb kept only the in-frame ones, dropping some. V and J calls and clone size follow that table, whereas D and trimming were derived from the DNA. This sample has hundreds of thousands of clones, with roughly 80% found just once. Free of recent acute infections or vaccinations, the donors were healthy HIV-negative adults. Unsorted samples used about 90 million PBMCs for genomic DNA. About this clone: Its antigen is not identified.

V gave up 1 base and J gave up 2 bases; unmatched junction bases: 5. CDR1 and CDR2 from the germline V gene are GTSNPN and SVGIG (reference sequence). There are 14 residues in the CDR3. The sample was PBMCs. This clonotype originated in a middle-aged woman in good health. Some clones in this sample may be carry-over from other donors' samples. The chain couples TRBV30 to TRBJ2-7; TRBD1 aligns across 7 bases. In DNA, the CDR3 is TGTGCCTGGAGTGCCTGGACAGGCACCTACGAGCAGTACTTC. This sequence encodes CAWSAWTGTYEQYF.